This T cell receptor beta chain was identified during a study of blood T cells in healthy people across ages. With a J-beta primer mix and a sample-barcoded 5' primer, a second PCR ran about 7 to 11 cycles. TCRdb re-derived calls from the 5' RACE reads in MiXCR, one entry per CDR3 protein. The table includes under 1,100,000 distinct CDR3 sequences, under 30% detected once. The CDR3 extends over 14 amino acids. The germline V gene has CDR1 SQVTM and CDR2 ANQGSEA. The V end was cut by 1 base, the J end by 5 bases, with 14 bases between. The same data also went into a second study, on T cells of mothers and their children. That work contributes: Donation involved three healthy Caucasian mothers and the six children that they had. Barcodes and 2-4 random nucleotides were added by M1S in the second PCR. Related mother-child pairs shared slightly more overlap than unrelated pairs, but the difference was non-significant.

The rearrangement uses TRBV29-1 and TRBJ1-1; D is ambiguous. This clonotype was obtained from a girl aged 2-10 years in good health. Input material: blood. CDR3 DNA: TGCAGCGTTGAAGCGGTTAGAGCAGAGACTGAAGCTTTCTTT. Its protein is CSVEAVRAETEAFF.